This T cell receptor beta chain was captured in a study of T cell changes during pregnancy in multiple sclerosis. Assay used: immunoSEQ multiplex PCR; TCRdb lists only in-frame clones, some missing. The sample holds roughly 60,000 clones, around 96% seen once. The source was CD8+ T cells from peripheral blood mononuclear cells, collected after pregnancy. This receptor was taken from a female donor with multiple sclerosis, enrolled in a pregnancy study.

The CDR3 DNA is TGTGCCAGTAGTATAGCGGCTAGCGGAGACCCGTTCTTC. It is translated as CASSIAASGDPFF. This sequence joins TRBV19 and TRBJ2-1; TRBD2 aligns across 7 bases. V trimming: 1 base; J trimming: 15 bases; junction bases outside the gene matches: 9. Germline CDR1 LNHDA, CDR2 SQIVND (reference sequence). The CDR3 loop spans 13 amino acids.